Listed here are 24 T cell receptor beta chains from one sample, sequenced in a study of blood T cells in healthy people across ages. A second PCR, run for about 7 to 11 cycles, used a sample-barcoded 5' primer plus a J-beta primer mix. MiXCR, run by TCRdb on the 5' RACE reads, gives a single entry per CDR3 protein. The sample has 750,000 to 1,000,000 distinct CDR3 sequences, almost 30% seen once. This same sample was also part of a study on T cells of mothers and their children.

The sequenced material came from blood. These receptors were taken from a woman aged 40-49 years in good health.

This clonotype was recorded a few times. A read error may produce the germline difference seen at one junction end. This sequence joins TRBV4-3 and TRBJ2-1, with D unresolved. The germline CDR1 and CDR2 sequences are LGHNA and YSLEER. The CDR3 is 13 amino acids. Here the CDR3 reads CASSQAGYNGQFF. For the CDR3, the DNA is TGCGCCAGCAGCCAAGCAGGCTACAATGGGCAGTTCTTC.

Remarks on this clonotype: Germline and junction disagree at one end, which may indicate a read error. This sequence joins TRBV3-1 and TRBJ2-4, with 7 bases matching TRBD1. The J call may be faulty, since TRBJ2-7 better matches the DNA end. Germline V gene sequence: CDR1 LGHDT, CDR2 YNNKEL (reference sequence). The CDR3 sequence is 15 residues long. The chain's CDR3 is CTSSEGTVSRGEQYF. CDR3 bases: TGTACCAGCAGCGAAGGGACAGTTAGTCGAGGCGAGCAGTACTTC.

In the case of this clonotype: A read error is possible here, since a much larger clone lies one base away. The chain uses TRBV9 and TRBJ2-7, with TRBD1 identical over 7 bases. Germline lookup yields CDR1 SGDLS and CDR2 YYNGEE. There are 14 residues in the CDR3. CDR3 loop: CTSSVGTVSYEQYF. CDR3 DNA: TGTACCAGCAGCGTCGGGACAGTCTCCTACGAGCAGTACTTC. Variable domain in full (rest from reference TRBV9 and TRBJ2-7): DSGVTQTPKHLITATGQRVTLRCSPRSGDLSVYWYQQSLDQGLQFLIQYYNGEERAKGNILERFSAQQFPDLHSELNLSSLELGDSALYFCTSSVGTVSYEQYFGPGTRLTVT.

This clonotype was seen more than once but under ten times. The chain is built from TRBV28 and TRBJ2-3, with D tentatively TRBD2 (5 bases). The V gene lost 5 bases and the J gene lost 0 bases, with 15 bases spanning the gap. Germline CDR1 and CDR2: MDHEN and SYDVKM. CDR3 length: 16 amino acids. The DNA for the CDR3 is TGTGCCAGCAGTCTCACTCTGACTACGAGCACAGATACGCAGTATTTT. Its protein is CASSLTLTTSTDTQYF.

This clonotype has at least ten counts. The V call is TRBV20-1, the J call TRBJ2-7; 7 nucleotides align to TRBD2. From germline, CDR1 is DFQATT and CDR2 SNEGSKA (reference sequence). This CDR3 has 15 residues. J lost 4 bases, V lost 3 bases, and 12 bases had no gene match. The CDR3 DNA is TGCAGTGCTAGGATGAGGAGCGGGGAGAAGTACGAGCAGTACTTC. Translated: CSARMRSGEKYEQYF.

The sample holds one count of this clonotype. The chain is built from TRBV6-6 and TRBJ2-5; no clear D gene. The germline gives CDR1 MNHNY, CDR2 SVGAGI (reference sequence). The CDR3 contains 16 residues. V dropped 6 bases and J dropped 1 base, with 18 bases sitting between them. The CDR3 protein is CASSCWSLETQETQYF. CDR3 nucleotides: TGTGCCAGCAGCTGTTGGTCGCTTGAGACCCAAGAGACCCAGTACTTC.

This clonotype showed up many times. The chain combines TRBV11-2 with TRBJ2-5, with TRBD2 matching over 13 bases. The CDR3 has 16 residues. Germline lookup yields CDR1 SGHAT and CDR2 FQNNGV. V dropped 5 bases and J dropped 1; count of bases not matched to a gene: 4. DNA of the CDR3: TGTGCCAGCAGCCCGACTAGCGGGGGGATCCAAGAGACCCAGTACTTC. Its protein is CASSPTSGGIQETQYF.

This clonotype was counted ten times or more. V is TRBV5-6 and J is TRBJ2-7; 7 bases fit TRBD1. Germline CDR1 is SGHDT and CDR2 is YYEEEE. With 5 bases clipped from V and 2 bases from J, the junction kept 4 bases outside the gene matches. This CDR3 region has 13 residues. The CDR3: CASRSTGTYEQYF. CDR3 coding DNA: TGTGCCAGCAGATCGACAGGGACCTACGAGCAGTACTTC.

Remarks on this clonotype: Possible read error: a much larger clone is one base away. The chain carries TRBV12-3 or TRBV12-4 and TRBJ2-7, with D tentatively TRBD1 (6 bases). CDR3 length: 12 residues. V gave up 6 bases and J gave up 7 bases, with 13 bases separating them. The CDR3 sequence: CASRNRDNEQYF. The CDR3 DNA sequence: TGTGCCAGCAGGAACAGGGACAATGAGCAGTACTTC.

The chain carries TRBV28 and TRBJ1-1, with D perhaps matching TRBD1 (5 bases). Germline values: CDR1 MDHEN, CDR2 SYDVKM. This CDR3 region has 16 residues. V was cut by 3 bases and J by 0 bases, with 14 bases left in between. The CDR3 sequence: CASSFSVGGLNTEAFF. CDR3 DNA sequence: TGTGCCAGCAGTTTCTCCGTTGGGGGATTGAACACTGAAGCTTTCTTT. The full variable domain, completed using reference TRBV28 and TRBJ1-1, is DVKVTQSSRYLVKRTGEKVFLECVQDMDHENMFWYRQDPGLGLRLIYFSYDVKMKEKGDIPEGYSVSREKKERFSLILESASTNQTSMYLCASSFSVGGLNTEAFFGQGTRLTVV.

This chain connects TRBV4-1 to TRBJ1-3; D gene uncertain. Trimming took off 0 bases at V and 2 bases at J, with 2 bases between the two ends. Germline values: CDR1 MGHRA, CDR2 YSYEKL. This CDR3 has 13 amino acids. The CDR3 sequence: CASSQDPGNTIYF. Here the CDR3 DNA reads TGCGCCAGCAGCCAAGATCCTGGAAACACCATATATTTT.

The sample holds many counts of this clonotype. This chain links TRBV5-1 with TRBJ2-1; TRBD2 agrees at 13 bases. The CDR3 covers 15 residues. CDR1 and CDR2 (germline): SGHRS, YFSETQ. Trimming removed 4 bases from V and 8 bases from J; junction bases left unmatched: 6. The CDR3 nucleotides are TGCGCCAGCAGCCCAACTAGCGGGGGGGCCTATGAGCAGTTCTTC. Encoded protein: CASSPTSGGAYEQFF.

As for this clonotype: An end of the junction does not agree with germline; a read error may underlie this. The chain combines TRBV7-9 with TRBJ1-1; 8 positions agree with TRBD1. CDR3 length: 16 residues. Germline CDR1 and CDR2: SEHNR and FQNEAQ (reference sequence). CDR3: CASSHIPRTGNTGAFF. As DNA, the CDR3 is TGTGCCAGCAGCCATATTCCTAGGACAGGGAACACTGGAGCTTTCTTT.

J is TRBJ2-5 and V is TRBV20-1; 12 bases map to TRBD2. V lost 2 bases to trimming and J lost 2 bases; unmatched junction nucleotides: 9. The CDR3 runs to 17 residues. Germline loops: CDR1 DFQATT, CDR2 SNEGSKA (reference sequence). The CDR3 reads CSARRLAGGPRQETQYF. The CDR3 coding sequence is TGCAGTGCTAGACGGCTAGCGGGGGGGCCAAGGCAAGAGACCCAGTACTTC.

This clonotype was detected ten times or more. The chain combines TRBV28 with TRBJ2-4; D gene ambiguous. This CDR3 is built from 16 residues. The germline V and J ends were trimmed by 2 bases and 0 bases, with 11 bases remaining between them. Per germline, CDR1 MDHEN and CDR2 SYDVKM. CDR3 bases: TGTGCCAGCAGTTTAGCTGGGCGAGGAGCCAAAAACATTCAGTACTTC. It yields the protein CASSLAGRGAKNIQYF.

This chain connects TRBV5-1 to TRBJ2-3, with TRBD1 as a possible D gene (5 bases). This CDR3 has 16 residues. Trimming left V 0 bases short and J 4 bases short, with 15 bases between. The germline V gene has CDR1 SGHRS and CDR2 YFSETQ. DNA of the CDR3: TGCGCCAGCAGCTTGGCCGGATCAGGGATACCAGATACGCAGTATTTT. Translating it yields CASSLAGSGIPDTQYF.

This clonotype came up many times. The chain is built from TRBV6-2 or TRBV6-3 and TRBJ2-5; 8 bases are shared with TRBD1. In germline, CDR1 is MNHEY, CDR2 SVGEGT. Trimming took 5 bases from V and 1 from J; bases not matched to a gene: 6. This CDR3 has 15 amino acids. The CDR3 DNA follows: TGTGCCAGCAGTGGTCGGGGACAGGTCCAAGAGACCCAGTACTTC. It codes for CASSGRGQVQETQYF.

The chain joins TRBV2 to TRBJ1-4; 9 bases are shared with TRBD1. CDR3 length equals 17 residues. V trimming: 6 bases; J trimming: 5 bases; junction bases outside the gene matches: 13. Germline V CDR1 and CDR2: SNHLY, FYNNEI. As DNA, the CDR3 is TGTGCCAGCAGAGCCTATGACAGGGGGGGACTAAATGAAAAACTGTTTTTT. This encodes CASRAYDRGGLNEKLFF. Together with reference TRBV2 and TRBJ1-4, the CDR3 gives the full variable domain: EPEVTQTPSHQVTQMGQEVILRCVPISNHLYFYWYRQILGQKVEFLVSFYNNEISEKSEIFDDQFSVERPDGSNFTLKIRSTKLEDSAMYFCASRAYDRGGLNEKLFFGSGTQLSVL.

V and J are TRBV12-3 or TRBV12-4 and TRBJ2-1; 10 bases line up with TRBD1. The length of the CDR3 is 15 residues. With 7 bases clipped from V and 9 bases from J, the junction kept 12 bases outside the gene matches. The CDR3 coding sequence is TGTGCCAGCAAAACGGACAGGGGGGCCACAATTGAGCAGTTCTTC. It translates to CASKTDRGATIEQFF.

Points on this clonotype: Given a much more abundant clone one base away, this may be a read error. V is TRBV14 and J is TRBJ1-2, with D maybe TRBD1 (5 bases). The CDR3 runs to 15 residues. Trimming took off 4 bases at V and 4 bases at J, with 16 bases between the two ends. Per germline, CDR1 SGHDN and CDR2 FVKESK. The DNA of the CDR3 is TGTGCCAGCAGCCTGGGGCGCGGGGAACCCTATGGCTACACCTTC. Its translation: CASSLGRGEPYGYTF.

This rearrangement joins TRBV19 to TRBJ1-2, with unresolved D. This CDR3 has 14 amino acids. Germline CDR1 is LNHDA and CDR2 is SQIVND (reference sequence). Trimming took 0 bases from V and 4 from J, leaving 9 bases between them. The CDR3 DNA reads TGTGCCAGTAGTATAGAGCAACCCCCCTATGGCTACACCTTC. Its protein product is CASSIEQPPYGYTF.

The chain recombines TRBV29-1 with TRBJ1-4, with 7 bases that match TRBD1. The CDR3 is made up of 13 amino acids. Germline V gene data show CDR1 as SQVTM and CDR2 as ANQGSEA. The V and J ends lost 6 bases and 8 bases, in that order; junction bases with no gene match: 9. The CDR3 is CSVPFGGGEKLFF. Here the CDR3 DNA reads TGCAGCGTGCCGTTTGGAGGGGGCGAAAAACTGTTTTTT.

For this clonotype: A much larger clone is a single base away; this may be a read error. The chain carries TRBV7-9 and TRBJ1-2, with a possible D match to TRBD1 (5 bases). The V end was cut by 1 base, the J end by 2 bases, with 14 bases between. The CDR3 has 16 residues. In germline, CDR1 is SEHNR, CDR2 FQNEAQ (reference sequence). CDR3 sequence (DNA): TGTGCCAGCAGCTTAGGGCAGGGTGTGAAGAACTATGGCTACACCTTC. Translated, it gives CASSLGQGVKNYGYTF.

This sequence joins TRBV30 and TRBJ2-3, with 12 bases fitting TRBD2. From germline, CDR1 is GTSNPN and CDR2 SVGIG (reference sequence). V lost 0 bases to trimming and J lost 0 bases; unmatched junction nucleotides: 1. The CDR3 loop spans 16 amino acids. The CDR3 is CAWSVGLAGSTDTQYF. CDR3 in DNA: TGTGCCTGGAGTGTAGGACTAGCGGGGAGCACAGATACGCAGTATTTT. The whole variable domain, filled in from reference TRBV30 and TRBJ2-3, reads SQTIHQWPATLVQPVGSPLSLECTVEGTSNPNLYWYRQAAGRGLQLLFYSVGIGQISSEVPQNLSASRPQDRQFILSSKKLLLSDSGFYLCAWSVGLAGSTDTQYFGPGTRLTVL.